This T cell receptor beta chain was found in a study of shared clonotypes between healthy human individuals. Whole-study results and caveats: Limited genetic and exposure-history diversity came from having few donors.

Comments on this clone: Its antigen remains unknown.

Once extracted for a subset, genomic DNA was divided evenly among several immunoSEQ plates. Among the unsorted PBMC samples, replicate PCRs used roughly 0.3 ug DNA, roughly 33,000 T cell genomes. The repertoire was sequenced with immunoSEQ multiplex PCR; TCRdb's copy has only in-frame clones and lacks some. The repertoire has approximately 500,000 clones, around four fifths of them found once; the top ten carry approximately 12%. Sequenced input: PBMCs. The clonotype comes from a woman aged 40 to 50 in good health. Some clones in this sample may be carry-over from other donors' samples.

CDR3 in amino acids: CASSLMGTSGIISYNEQFF. CDR3 DNA sequence: TGTGCCAGCAGTTTAATGGGGACTAGCGGGATAATCTCCTACAATGAGCAGTTCTTC. This chain links TRBV27 with TRBJ2-1; 13 nucleotides line up with TRBD2. Trimming took 2 bases from V and 0 from J; bases not matched to a gene: 7. Germline values: CDR1 MNHEY, CDR2 SMNVEV (reference sequence). This CDR3 has 19 amino acids.